This T cell receptor (beta chain) originates from a study of blood T cells in healthy people across ages. There were healthy Caucasian individuals from Russia, aged roughly 6 to 95, serving as donors. The CDR3 has 16 amino acids. The J segment lost 1 base and the V segment lost 3 bases, leaving 3 bases of the junction unmatched. CDR1 is KGHSH and CDR2 is LQKENI in the germline V gene. This clonotype was seen at least ten times. Its antigen is unidentified. Sample-barcoded 5' priming and a J-beta primer mix drove a second PCR of roughly 6 to 12 cycles. TCRdb redid the calling of the 5' RACE reads with MiXCR, one entry per CDR3 protein. Of hundreds of thousands of distinct CDR3 sequences in the sample, about a third were seen once. Study results and caveats: Estimates of total diversity, which came from one million sequenced T cells, were considered to be underestimates.

This receptor was identified in a woman of 80 years or more in good health. The sequenced material came from blood. The chain links TRBV18 to TRBJ2-1, with 10 bases aligning to TRBD2. As DNA, the CDR3 is TGTGCCAGCTCACCCGGGACTAGCGCGTCCTACAATGAGCAGTTCTTC. Translated, it gives CASSPGTSASYNEQFF.